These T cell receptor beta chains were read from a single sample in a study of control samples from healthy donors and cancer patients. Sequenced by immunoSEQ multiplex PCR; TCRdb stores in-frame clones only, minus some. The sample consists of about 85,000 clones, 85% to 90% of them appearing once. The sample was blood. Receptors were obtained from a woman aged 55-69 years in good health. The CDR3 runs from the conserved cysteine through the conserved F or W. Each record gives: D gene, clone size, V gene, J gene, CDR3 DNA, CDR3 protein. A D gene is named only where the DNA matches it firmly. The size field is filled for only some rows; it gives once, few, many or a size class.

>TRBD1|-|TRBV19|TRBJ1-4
TGTGCCAGTAGACCCGAGGGACAGGGAAATGAAAAACTGTTTTTT
CASRPEGQGNEKLFF
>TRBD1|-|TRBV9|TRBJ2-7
TGTGCCAGCAGCGTGGGACAGGGGGTGGGCTACGAGCAGTACTTC
CASSVGQGVGYEQYF
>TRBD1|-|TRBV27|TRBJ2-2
TGTGCCAGCACCTCAGGGGGGAACACCGGGGAGCTGTTTTTT
CASTSGGNTGELFF
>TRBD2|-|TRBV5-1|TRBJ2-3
TGCGCCAGCAGCTTGCGGACTAGCGGCACAGATACGCAGTATTTT
CASSLRTSGTDTQYF
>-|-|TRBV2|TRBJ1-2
TGTGCCAGCAGTGTAGAGTCTGACTATGGCTACACCTTC
CASSVESDYGYTF
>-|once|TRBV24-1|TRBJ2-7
TGTGCCACCAGTGAGTTTGGCAGGGTGCACGAGCAGTACTTC
CATSEFGRVHEQYF
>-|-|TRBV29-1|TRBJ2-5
TGCAGCGTCGGGGGGACAGCCCGAACGGAGACCCAGTACTTC
CSVGGTARTETQYF
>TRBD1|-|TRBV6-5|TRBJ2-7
TGTGCCACCCAGACAGGGGTTGGCGAGCAGTACTTC
CATQTGVGEQYF
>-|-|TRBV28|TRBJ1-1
TGTGCCAGCAGTTTTTCGGGGGGGCTAACTGAAGCTTTCTTT
CASSFSGGLTEAFF
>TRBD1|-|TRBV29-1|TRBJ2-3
TGCAGCGGGGGACAGCTCACAGATACGCAGTATTTT
CSGGQLTDTQYF
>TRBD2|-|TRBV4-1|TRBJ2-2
TGCGCCAGCAGCCATAAGCGGGGGGGCGACACCGGGGAGCTGTTTTTT
CASSHKRGGDTGELFF
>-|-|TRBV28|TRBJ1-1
TGTGCCAGCATTTGGGGGGACACTGAAGCTTTCTTT
CASIWGDTEAFF
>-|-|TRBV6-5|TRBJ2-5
TGTGCCAGCAGTTACCCAGGGGCGGAGACCCAGTACTTC
CASSYPGAETQYF
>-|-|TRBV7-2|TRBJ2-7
TGTGCCAGCAGCTTAGGACAGGGAGGGAACTACGAGCAGTACTTC
CASSLGQGGNYEQYF
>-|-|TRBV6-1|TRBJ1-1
TGTGCCAGCAGTGAGATGAACACTGAAGCTTTCTTT
CASSEMNTEAFF
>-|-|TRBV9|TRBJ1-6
TGTGCCAGCAGCGTAGATCTATTGGGTTATAATTCACCCCTCCACTTT
CASSVDLLGYNSPLHF
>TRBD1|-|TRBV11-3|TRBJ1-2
TGTGCCAGCGGGCAGGGGGCTGGCTATGGCTACACCTTC
CASGQGAGYGYTF
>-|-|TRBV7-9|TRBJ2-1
TGTGCCAGCAGCCCCAGACTACCCGGCCAGCAGTTCTTC
CASSPRLPGQQFF
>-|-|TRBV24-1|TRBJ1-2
TGTGCCACCAGTGATTCGAGGGTCCCCTATGGCTACACCTTC
CATSDSRVPYGYTF
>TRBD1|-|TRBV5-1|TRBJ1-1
TGCGCCAGCAGCTTAATCACGACAGGGGACACTGAAGCTTTCTTT
CASSLITTGDTEAFF
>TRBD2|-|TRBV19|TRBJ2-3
TGTGCCACGACGCCGGGGGGGGCCTCGGGAGATACGCAGTATTTT
CATTPGGASGDTQYF
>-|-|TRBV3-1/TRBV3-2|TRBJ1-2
TGTGCCAGCAGCCATGGACCCCCAGGAAGCGGCTACACCTTC
CASSHGPPGSGYTF
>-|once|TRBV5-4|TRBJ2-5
TGTGCCAGCAGCTCATTTGGGTCTTGGGGACAAGAGACCCAGTACTTC
CASSSFGSWGQETQYF
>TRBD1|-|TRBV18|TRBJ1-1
TGTGCCAGCTCACCCGGACAGGCCAACACTGAAGCTTTCTTT
CASSPGQANTEAFF
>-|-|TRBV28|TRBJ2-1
TGTGCCAGCAGTTCACCCGGGAGCTACAATGAGCAGTTCTTC
CASSSPGSYNEQFF
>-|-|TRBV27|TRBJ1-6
TGTGCCAGCAGTCCGACCAATGGACGGAGAAATCGTAATTCACCCCTCCACTTT
CASSPTNGRRNRNSPLHF
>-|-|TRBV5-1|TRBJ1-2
TGCGCCAGCAGCTACGACCGGGGCCAGAGTGGCTACACCTTC
CASSYDRGQSGYTF
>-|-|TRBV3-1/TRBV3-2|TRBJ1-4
TGTGCCAGCAGCCAGGACCGCTACAGGGCCTGGGATGAAAAACTGTTTTTT
CASSQDRYRAWDEKLFF
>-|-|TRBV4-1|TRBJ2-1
TGCGCCAGCAGCCAAGAAGGACCGGGAGAGCAGTTCTTC
CASSQEGPGEQFF
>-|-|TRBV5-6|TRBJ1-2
TGTGCCAGCAGCGGGGGGCCGATTTTCTATGGCTACACCTTC
CASSGGPIFYGYTF
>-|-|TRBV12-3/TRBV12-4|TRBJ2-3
TGTGCCAGCAGCAAGAGGGACATCGGTACGCAGTATTTT
CASSKRDIGTQYF
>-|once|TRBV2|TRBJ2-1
TGTGCCAGCAGAGGGGCCGGGGGCTACAATGAGCAGTTCTTC
CASRGAGGYNEQFF
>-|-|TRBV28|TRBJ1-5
TGTGCCAGCAGTCCCGCGGACAGAAGCAATCAGCCCCAGCATTTT
CASSPADRSNQPQHF
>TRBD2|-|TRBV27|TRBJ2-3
TGTGCCAGCAGCCGTGTGGGGACTAGTATGGATACGCAGTATTTT
CASSRVGTSMDTQYF
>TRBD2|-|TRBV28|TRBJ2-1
TGTGCCAGCAGTTCAGCGGGAGAGGGCTACAATGAGCAGTTCTTC
CASSSAGEGYNEQFF
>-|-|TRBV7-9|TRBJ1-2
TGTGCCAGCACCGGGACCCACGGAGGTGGCTACACCTTC
CASTGTHGGGYTF
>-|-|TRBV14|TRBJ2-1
TGTGCCAGCAGCTATTTTCGTGGGAGTGGGTACAATGAGCAGTTCTTC
CASSYFRGSGYNEQFF
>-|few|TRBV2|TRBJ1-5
TGTGCCAGCAGTGAATCAGGGGAGGTCCAGCCCCAGCATTTT
CASSESGEVQPQHF
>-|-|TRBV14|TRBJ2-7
TGTGCCAGCAGCCAAGATGGAGATCCCTACGAGCAGTACTTC
CASSQDGDPYEQYF
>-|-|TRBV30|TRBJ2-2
TGTGCCTGGAGTGTACTTAGCGGAGCCAGCGCCGGGGAGCTGTTTTTT
CAWSVLSGASAGELFF
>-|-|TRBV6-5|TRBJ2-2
TGTGCCAGCAGTTACTCATTTACCGGGGAGCTGTTTTTT
CASSYSFTGELFF